The present entry profiles one T cell receptor beta chain with its context. This specimen comes from a study of blood T cell repertoires in COVID-19. The CDR3 runs to 13 residues. V was shortened by 5 bases and J by 6 bases, with 11 bases between the two germline ends. Per the germline V gene, CDR1 is LNHDA and CDR2 is SQIVND (reference sequence). Assay used: immunoSEQ multiplex PCR; TCRdb lists only in-frame clones, some missing. Of 300,000 to 400,000 clones listed, around 92% are singletons. Sequenced: peripheral blood. The sequence was collected from a young woman with COVID-19, enrolled during active disease. The chain employs TRBV19 and TRBJ1-5; maybe TRBD1 (6 bases). CDR3 sequence: CASSEKGGQPQHF. The CDR3 coding sequence is TGTGCCAGTAGTGAGAAAGGGGGTCAGCCCCAGCATTTT.